This TCR beta chain was observed in a study of control samples from healthy donors and cancer patients. Between the trimmed V and J ends, which lost 1 base and 2 bases, there was a span of 6 bases. Germline V gives CDR1 MGHRA, CDR2 YSYEKL. The CDR3 extends over 15 amino acids. Sequenced by immunoSEQ multiplex PCR; TCRdb stores in-frame clones only, minus some. The sample carries approximately 100,000 clones, 90% recorded once. The chain recombines TRBV4-1 with TRBJ2-6; the D call may be TRBD1 or TRBD2 (5 bases each). Sequencing used blood. This TCR was sampled from a human donor in good health. The donor label of this sample is uncertain. CDR3 bases: TGCGCCAGCAGCCAAGGAGGGGCTGGGGCCAACGTCCTGACTTTC. Protein product: CASSQGGAGANVLTF.